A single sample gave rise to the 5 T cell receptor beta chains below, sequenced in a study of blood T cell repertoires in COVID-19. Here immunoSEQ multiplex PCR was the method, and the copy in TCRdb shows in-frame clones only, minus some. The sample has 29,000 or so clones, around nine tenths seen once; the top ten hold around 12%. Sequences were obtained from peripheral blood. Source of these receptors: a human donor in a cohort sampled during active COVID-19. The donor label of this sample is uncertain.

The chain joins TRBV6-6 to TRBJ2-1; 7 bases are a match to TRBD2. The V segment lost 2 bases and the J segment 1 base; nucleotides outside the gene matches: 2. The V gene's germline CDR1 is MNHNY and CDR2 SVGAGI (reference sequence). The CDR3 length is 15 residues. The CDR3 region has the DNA TGTGCCAGCAGTTACGGCGGGAGTTCCTACAATGAGCAGTTCTTC. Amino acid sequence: CASSYGGSSYNEQFF.

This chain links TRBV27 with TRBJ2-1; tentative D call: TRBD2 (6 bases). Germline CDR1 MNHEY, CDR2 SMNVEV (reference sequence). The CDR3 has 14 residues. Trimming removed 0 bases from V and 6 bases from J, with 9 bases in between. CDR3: CASSLSFGSNEQFF. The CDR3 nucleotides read TGTGCCAGCAGTTTATCGTTCGGGAGCAATGAGCAGTTCTTC.

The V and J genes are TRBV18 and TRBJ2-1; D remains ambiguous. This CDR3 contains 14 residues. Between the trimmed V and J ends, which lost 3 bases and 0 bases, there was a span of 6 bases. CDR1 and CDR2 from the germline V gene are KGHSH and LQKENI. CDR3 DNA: TGTGCCAGCTCACCCGATAGCTCCTACAATGAGCAGTTCTTC. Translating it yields CASSPDSSYNEQFF.

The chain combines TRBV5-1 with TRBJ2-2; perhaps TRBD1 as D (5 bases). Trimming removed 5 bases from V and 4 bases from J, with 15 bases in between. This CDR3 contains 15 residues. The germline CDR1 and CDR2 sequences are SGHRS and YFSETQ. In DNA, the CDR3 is TGCGCCAGCAGGGACACCGGAGATAGCACCGGGGAGCTGTTTTTT. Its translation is CASRDTGDSTGELFF.

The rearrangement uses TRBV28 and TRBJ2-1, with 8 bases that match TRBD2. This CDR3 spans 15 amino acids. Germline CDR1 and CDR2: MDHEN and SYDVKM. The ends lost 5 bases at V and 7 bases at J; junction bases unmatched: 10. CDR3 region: CASSPPIGRGNEQFF. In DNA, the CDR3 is TGTGCCAGCAGTCCCCCGATCGGGAGGGGAAATGAGCAGTTCTTC.